One and the same sample provided the 15 T cell receptor beta chains below, sequenced in a study of CD4 T cells in relation to SARS-CoV-2 and coronaviruses. The antigens for these receptors are not known. Sequenced by immunoSEQ multiplex PCR; TCRdb stores in-frame clones only, minus some. Here the sample spans approximately 30,000 clones, 74% being singletons. Before the COVID-19 pandemic, during about 2011-2019, CD4+ T cells were taken from unexposed donors. The cells were cultured for about ten days before CD4+ T cells were isolated. Sequencing was done on a sample of CD4+ T cells from PBMCs, cultured in vitro. Every receptor here comes from a human donor in good health.

CDR3 in DNA: TGTGCCAGCAGCCCAGCAGGAACCCAGTTTCGAGAGCAGTACTTC. Residues: CASSPAGTQFREQYF. The rearrangement joins TRBV7-8 to TRBJ2-7; D is uncertain. The germline V gene has CDR1 SGHVS and CDR2 FQNEAQ. V lost 5 bases and J 7 bases, leaving 21 bases between the germline ends. This CDR3 spans 15 amino acids.

CDR3 DNA sequence: TGTGCCAGCAGCGTAGGGCTAGATGCCTACAATGAGCAGTTCTTC. It specifies CASSVGLDAYNEQFF. The chain uses TRBV9 and TRBJ2-1; D is undetermined. The V end was cut by 0 bases, the J end by 2 bases, with 9 bases between. The CDR3 runs to 15 residues. Germline V lookup: CDR1 SGDLS, CDR2 YYNGEE.

The rearrangement links TRBV7-5 to TRBJ2-5; TRBD1, as called in the table, went unchecked against the DNA. TRBV7-5 is a listed pseudogene. CDR3 length: 14 residues. CDR3 coding DNA: TGTGCCAGAAGCCACGGCAGGGAACAAGAGACCCAGTACTTC. Translation gives CARSHGREQETQYF.

The chain employs TRBV27 and TRBJ1-2; D gene uncertain. Trimming left V 6 bases short and J 7 bases short, with 12 bases between. Germline V CDR1 and CDR2: MNHEY, SMNVEV (reference sequence). The CDR3 totals 12 residues. CDR3 coding DNA: TGTGCCAGCAGGGACCGGGTGGCTGGCTACACCTTC. It translates to CASRDRVAGYTF.

The chain combines TRBV7-2 with TRBJ2-1; 9 nucleotides line up with TRBD2. With 2 bases clipped from V and 10 bases from J, the junction kept 18 bases outside the gene matches. The CDR3 extends over 18 amino acids. Germline V gene lookup returns CDR1 SGHTA and CDR2 FQGNSA. The CDR3 loop is CASSLKSFVQRGAGEQFF. The CDR3 coding sequence is TGTGCCAGCAGCTTAAAATCCTTCGTCCAGCGGGGGGCCGGGGAGCAGTTCTTC.

The CDR3 DNA reads as TGTGCCAGCAGCTTGGGGAGCGGGGGCACAGATACGCAGTATTTT. The encoded protein is CASSLGSGGTDTQYF. This chain links TRBV5-8 with TRBJ2-3; 7 nucleotides agree with TRBD2. There are 15 residues in the CDR3. CDR1 is SGHTS, CDR2 YDEGEE, per germline. V was clipped by 0 bases and J by 1 base; unmatched bases: 2.

This chain links TRBV6-6 with TRBJ1-2; a possible D gene is TRBD1 (6 bases). V lost 9 bases and J 0 bases, leaving 17 bases between the germline ends. This CDR3 is 15 amino acids long. CDR1 and CDR2 from the germline V gene are MNHNY and SVGAGI (reference sequence). The CDR3 bases are TGTGCCAGTGGCACCGGGACACAGCCTAACTATGGCTACACCTTC. Its translation: CASGTGTQPNYGYTF.

The rearrangement uses TRBV5-1 and TRBJ2-6; D gene uncertain. V lost 7 bases and J lost 1, with 12 bases in between. Germline V gives CDR1 SGHRS, CDR2 YFSETQ. The CDR3 extends over 15 amino acids. CDR3 in DNA: TGCGCCAGCGCCGGAGCCCTTTCTGGGGCCAACGTCCTGACTTTC. This gives the protein CASAGALSGANVLTF.

J is TRBJ2-3 and V is TRBV4-3; TRBD2 might be the D (5 bases). The CDR3 has 18 residues. Germline V CDR1 and CDR2: LGHNA, YSLEER. V lost 0 bases and J lost 0, with 16 bases in between. The CDR3 loop is CASSQDPLGGRSTDTQYF. The CDR3 region has the DNA TGCGCCAGCAGCCAAGACCCCCTAGGTGGGAGAAGCACAGATACGCAGTATTTT.

The V gene is TRBV28, the J gene TRBJ2-7; the D call may be TRBD1 or TRBD2 (8 bases each). The V and J ends lost 5 bases and 4 bases respectively, with 21 bases between them. The CDR3 is 16 amino acids. CDR1 and CDR2 (germline): MDHEN, SYDVKM. CDR3 residues: CASSPGGAGGWYEQYF. CDR3 in DNA: TGTGCCAGCAGTCCGGGAGGGGCAGGGGGCTGGTACGAGCAGTACTTC.

The chain links TRBV5-4 to TRBJ2-1; D perhaps matches TRBD2 (6 bases). The CDR3 contains 13 residues. In germline, CDR1 is SGHNT, CDR2 YYREEE (reference sequence). The V and J ends lost 4 bases and 9 bases respectively, with 14 bases between them. CDR3 sequence: CASSQGLLGEQFF. In DNA form, the CDR3 reads TGTGCCAGCAGCCAGGGACTTCTCGGTGAGCAGTTCTTC. Supplemented by reference TRBV5-4 and TRBJ2-1, the full variable domain reads ETGVTQSPTHLIKTRGQQVTLRCSSQSGHNTVSWYQQALGQGPQFIFQYYREEENGRGNFPPRFSGLQFPNYSSELNVNALELDDSALYLCASSQGLLGEQFFGPGTRLTVL.

CDR3 amino acids: CASSFRLAGGIKDEQFF. The DNA for the CDR3 is TGTGCCAGCAGTTTCCGACTAGCGGGGGGGATTAAGGATGAGCAGTTCTTC. V is TRBV3-1 (or the pseudogene TRBV3-2) and J is TRBJ2-1; TRBD2 matches 14 bases. V lost 6 bases, J lost 8 bases, and 12 bases stayed unmatched. CDR1 LGHDT and CDR2 YNNKEL come from the germline V gene (reference sequence). The CDR3 runs 17 residues.

In nucleotides, the CDR3 is TGCGCCAGCAGCTTGAGGGGAGGGGCCTACGAGCAGTACTTC. It specifies CASSLRGGAYEQYF. V usage is TRBV5-1 and J usage is TRBJ2-7; TRBD2 matches at 7 bases. Per germline, CDR1 SGHRS and CDR2 YFSETQ. This CDR3 region has 14 residues. Unmatched junction bases numbered 3, after V lost 1 base and J lost 2 bases.

The chain employs TRBV4-3 and TRBJ2-6, with TRBD2 as a possible D gene (5 bases). Germline V gene sequence: CDR1 LGHNA, CDR2 YSLEER. Trimming removed 2 bases from V and 0 bases from J, with 11 bases in between. The CDR3 has 17 amino acids. The CDR3: CASSQSPGSSGANVLTF. The CDR3 DNA is TGCGCCAGCAGCCAATCCCCGGGGAGCTCTGGGGCCAACGTCCTGACTTTC.

The chain links TRBV19 to TRBJ1-4; D perhaps matches TRBD1 (5 bases). The CDR3 extends over 15 amino acids. The V and J ends lost 6 bases and 3 bases respectively, with 14 bases between them. Germline lookup yields CDR1 LNHDA and CDR2 SQIVND (reference sequence). CDR3 sequence reads: CASSKGLGANEKLFF. The CDR3 DNA reads as TGTGCCAGTAGCAAGGGGCTGGGGGCTAATGAAAAACTGTTTTTT.